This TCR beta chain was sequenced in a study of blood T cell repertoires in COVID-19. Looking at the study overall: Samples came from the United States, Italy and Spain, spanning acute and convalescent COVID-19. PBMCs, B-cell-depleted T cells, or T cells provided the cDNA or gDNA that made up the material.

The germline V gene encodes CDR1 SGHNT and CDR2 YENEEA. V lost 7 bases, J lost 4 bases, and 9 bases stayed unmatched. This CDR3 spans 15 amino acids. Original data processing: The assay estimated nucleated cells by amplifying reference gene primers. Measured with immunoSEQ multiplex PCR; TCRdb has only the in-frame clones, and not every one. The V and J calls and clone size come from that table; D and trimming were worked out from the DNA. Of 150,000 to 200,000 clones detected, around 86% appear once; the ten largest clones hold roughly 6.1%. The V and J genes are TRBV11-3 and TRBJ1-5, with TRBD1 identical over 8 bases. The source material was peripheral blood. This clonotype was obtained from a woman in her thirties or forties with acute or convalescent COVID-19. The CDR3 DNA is TGTGCCAGCAACGGACAGGGAGCGGGAAATCAGCCCCAGCATTTT. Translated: CASNGQGAGNQPQHF.